The present T cell receptor (beta chain) was sequenced within a study of T cell repertoires in cytomegalovirus infection. Study at large: HLA-B-restricted CMV epitopes that are well studied were used alongside recently identified HLA-C-restricted ones. CMV infection plus the matching HLA type was flagged by public TCR beta signatures.

CDR1 SNHLY and CDR2 FYNNEI come from the germline V gene. The length of the CDR3 is 12 residues. V was clipped by 7 bases and J by 3 bases, with 8 bases between them. Remarks on this clonotype: The antigen is undetermined.

TCRdb redid the calling of the reads with MiXCR, one entry per CDR3 protein. The profile covers approximately 300,000 distinct CDR3 sequences, with just under 25% appearing a single time and roughly 15% taken by the ten largest. The material sequenced was cultured PBMCs, taken from culture after CMV antigen stimulation. This clonotype was sampled from a human donor in good health (CMV status not recorded). Some clones in this sample may be carry-over from other donors' samples. V is TRBV2 and J is TRBJ2-3; D is unresolved. CDR3 bases: TGTGCCAGCATACACACGACAGATACGCAGTATTTT. Residues: CASIHTTDTQYF.